A selection of T cell receptor beta chains follows, all from one sample in a study of shared clonotypes between healthy human individuals. Sequencing used immunoSEQ multiplex PCR; TCRdb keeps in-frame clones, though not all of them. The repertoire has approximately 2.4 million clones, 95% of them found once; the top ten carry 0.13%. Sequencing was carried out using naive CD4+ T cells sorted from blood. The receptors shown here come from a man aged 18 to 35 in good health. CDR3s include the opening cysteine and the closing phenylalanine or tryptophan. Fields, in order: V gene, D gene, clone size, CDR3 length, J gene, CDR3 protein, CDR3 DNA. The D gene is left open where the match is weak. The size field is filled for only some rows; it gives once, few, many or a size class.

v_call: TRBV6-1; d_call: TRBD2; clone_size: -; cdr3_length: 16; j_call: TRBJ2-3; cdr3_aa: CASSGPSGGWTDTQYF; cdr3_nt: TGTGCCAGCAGTGGGCCTAGCGGGGGCTGGACAGATACGCAGTATTTT
v_call: TRBV6-6; d_call: -; clone_size: once; cdr3_length: 16; j_call: TRBJ1-3; cdr3_aa: CASSPTGTFSGNTIYF; cdr3_nt: TGTGCCAGCAGCCCAACCGGGACATTCTCTGGAAACACCATATATTTT
v_call: TRBV19; d_call: -; clone_size: -; cdr3_length: 15; j_call: TRBJ2-2; cdr3_aa: CASSFTGRNTGELFF; cdr3_nt: TGTGCCAGTAGCTTTACAGGGAGGAACACCGGGGAGCTGTTTTTT
v_call: TRBV7-9; d_call: TRBD2; clone_size: once; cdr3_length: 15; j_call: TRBJ2-7; cdr3_aa: CASSSLAGNSYEQYF; cdr3_nt: TGTGCCAGCAGCTCTCTAGCGGGCAACTCCTACGAGCAGTACTTC
v_call: TRBV30; d_call: TRBD1; clone_size: -; cdr3_length: 13; j_call: TRBJ1-5; cdr3_aa: CAWTGGGNQPQHF; cdr3_nt: TGTGCCTGGACAGGGGGTGGCAATCAGCCCCAGCATTTT
v_call: TRBV7-2; d_call: TRBD1; clone_size: -; cdr3_length: 14; j_call: TRBJ2-5; cdr3_aa: CASSLDRGRETQYF; cdr3_nt: TGTGCCAGCAGCTTAGACAGGGGTCGAGAGACCCAGTACTTC
v_call: TRBV18; d_call: -; clone_size: -; cdr3_length: 17; j_call: TRBJ2-3; cdr3_aa: CASSPPGRGLTTDTQYF; cdr3_nt: TGTGCCAGCTCACCCCCTGGGCGCGGGTTAACAACAGATACGCAGTATTTT
v_call: TRBV30; d_call: -; clone_size: -; cdr3_length: 12; j_call: TRBJ2-1; cdr3_aa: CAWSVAYNEQFF; cdr3_nt: TGTGCCTGGAGTGTAGCATACAATGAGCAGTTCTTC
v_call: TRBV7-2; d_call: -; clone_size: -; cdr3_length: 16; j_call: TRBJ2-7; cdr3_aa: CASSPPAGPISYEQYF; cdr3_nt: TGTGCCAGCAGCCCTCCGGCAGGCCCAATCTCCTACGAGCAGTACTTC
v_call: TRBV6-1; d_call: TRBD1; clone_size: -; cdr3_length: 13; j_call: TRBJ2-7; cdr3_aa: CATSRQGVYEQYF; cdr3_nt: TGTGCCACCAGCCGACAGGGAGTCTACGAGCAGTACTTC
v_call: TRBV28; d_call: -; clone_size: -; cdr3_length: 13; j_call: TRBJ1-2; cdr3_aa: CASSSRTHYGYTF; cdr3_nt: TGTGCCAGCAGTTCTCGGACGCACTATGGCTACACCTTC
v_call: TRBV15; d_call: -; clone_size: -; cdr3_length: 12; j_call: TRBJ2-7; cdr3_aa: CATSRDQLEQYF; cdr3_nt: TGTGCCACCAGCAGAGATCAGCTCGAGCAGTACTTC
v_call: TRBV5-1; d_call: -; clone_size: once; cdr3_length: 14; j_call: TRBJ1-1; cdr3_aa: CASSLAGPNTEAFF; cdr3_nt: TGCGCCAGCAGCTTGGCTGGTCCGAACACTGAAGCTTTCTTT
v_call: TRBV29-1; d_call: -; clone_size: -; cdr3_length: 12; j_call: TRBJ1-1; cdr3_aa: CLIQGGNTEAFF; cdr3_nt: TGCCTTATACAGGGAGGGAACACTGAAGCTTTCTTT
v_call: TRBV7-2; d_call: -; clone_size: -; cdr3_length: 14; j_call: TRBJ2-2; cdr3_aa: CASSSTAGRGELFF; cdr3_nt: TGTGCCAGCAGCTCCACAGCGGGTCGCGGGGAGCTGTTTTTT
v_call: TRBV5-1; d_call: TRBD1; clone_size: once; cdr3_length: 14; j_call: TRBJ1-6; cdr3_aa: CASSLTGGSSPLHF; cdr3_nt: TGCGCCAGCAGCCTGACAGGGGGAAGTTCACCCCTCCACTTT